This TCR beta chain was identified during a study of blood T cell repertoires in COVID-19. Study-level information: Sources were T cells, B-cell-depleted T cells, or PBMCs; the material itself was cDNA or gDNA.

As processed by the authors: Counts of nucleated cells, estimated from reference gene primer amplification, were obtained. The protocol was immunoSEQ multiplex PCR, while the TCRdb copy is restricted to in-frame clones and leaves out a portion. V, J and clone size derive from that table, while D and trimming were established from the DNA sequence. This sample yields fewer than 300,000 clones, of which over 75% are seen a single time; roughly 0.8% belongs to the top ten. The sequence derives from a woman aged 25 to 39 with acute or convalescent COVID-19. The specimen sequenced was peripheral blood.

The CDR3 nucleotides read TGTGCCACCAACAAGAGGTACCAAGAGACCCAGTACTTC. This gives the protein CATNKRYQETQYF. The chain uses TRBV15 and TRBJ2-5; unclear D gene. The ends were cut back, 7 bases at V and 0 bases at J, with 9 bases in the middle. The germline V gene has CDR1 LNHNV and CDR2 YYDKDF (reference sequence). The CDR3 is 13 residues long.